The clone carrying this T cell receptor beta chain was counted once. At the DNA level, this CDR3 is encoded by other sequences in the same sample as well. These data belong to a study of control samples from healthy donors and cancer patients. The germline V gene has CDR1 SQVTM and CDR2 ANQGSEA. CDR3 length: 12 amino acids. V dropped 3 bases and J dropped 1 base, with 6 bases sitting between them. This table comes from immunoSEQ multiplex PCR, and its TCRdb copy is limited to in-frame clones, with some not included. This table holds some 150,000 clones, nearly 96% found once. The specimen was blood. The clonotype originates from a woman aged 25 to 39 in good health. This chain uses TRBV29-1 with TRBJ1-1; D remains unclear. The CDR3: CSVEKGNTEAFF. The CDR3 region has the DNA TGCAGCGTTGAGAAGGGGAACACTGAAGCTTTCTTT.